The sequence of this T cell receptor beta chain was determined in a study of human T cells and chemical hapten exposure. As for time point: patch test 1, 2 weeks after DPC sensitization. As for treatment: therapeutic diphenylcyclopropenone sensitization with weekly scalp DPC. TCRdb ran MiXCR on the RACE reads and lists one entry per CDR3 protein. This repertoire shows about 83,000 distinct CDR3 sequences, about 8% found once; its top ten account for 1.5% to 1.8%. There are 13 residues in the CDR3. The J segment lost 4 bases and the V segment lost 7 bases, leaving 5 bases of the junction unmatched. The receptor was derived from a woman aged 25 to 39 with alopecia areata. Some clones in this sample may be carry-over from other donors' samples. The material sequenced was whole blood, taken in connection with sensitization to the hapten diphenylcyclopropenone (DPC). The V gene is TRBV12-3 or TRBV12-4, the J gene TRBJ1-2, with 8 bases aligning to TRBD1. This CDR3 is CASTGDRIYGYTF. The CDR3 DNA is TGTGCCAGCACTGGGGACAGGATCTATGGCTACACCTTC.